This TCR beta chain was observed in a study of Ad26.COV2.S vaccination and SARS-CoV-2 variants. Trimming pared 5 bases from V and 1 base from J, leaving 12 bases between. The CDR3 loop spans 15 amino acids. Germline V gene lookup returns CDR1 LGHDT and CDR2 YNNKEL (reference sequence). TCRdb's copy holds only in-frame clones and misses some; the assay was immunoSEQ multiplex PCR. This table holds about 350,000 clones, around 84% found once. Described treatment: some 19 received Ad26.COV2.S at low or high dose, single or two shots; several received placebo; per-sample allocation not given. Sampling occurred on day 63 after the first vaccine or placebo injection. In Boston, an adult donor aged 18-55 years took part.

This clonotype was obtained from a person aged 18 to 59 who received the Ad26.COV2.S COVID-19 vaccine or a placebo. The sample in question was peripheral blood, obtained in a trial of Ad26.COV2.S vaccine versus placebo. The chain joins TRBV3-1 (or the pseudogene TRBV3-2) to TRBJ2-4; D is perhaps TRBD1 or TRBD2 (5 bases each). CDR3 nucleotide sequence: TGTGCCAGCAGCGGGACCCTGGGGGCCAAAAACATTCAGTACTTC. As protein: CASSGTLGAKNIQYF.